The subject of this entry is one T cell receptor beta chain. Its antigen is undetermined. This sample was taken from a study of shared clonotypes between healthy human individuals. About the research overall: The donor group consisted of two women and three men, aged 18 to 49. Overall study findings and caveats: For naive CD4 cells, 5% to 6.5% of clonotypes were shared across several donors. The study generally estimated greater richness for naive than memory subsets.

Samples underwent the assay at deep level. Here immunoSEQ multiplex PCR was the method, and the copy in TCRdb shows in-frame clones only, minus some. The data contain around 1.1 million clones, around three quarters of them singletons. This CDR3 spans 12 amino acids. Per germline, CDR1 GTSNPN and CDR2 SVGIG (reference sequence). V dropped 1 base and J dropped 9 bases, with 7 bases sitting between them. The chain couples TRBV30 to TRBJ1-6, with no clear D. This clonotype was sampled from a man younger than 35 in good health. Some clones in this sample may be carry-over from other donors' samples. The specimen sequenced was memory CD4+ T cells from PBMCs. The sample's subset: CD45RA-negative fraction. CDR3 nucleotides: TGTGCCTGGAGTGGGGATGGTTCACCCCTCCACTTT. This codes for CAWSGDGSPLHF.